The 24 T cell receptor beta chains below all came from one sample that was sequenced in a study of T-cell reconstitution after alpha-beta-depleted transplantation in children. It was with unique molecular identifiers that the TCRbeta library was prepared. Each CDR3 protein is one row after TCRdb ran MiXCR on the PCR reads. The sample carries roughly 500,000 distinct CDR3 sequences, 30% to 35% recorded once. Sequenced material: PBMCs from the stem cell graft donor, taken from the stem cell graft. All receptors come from a human donor who donated a stem cell graft to a child with aplastic anemia.

In its sample, this clonotype was seen a few times. V and J are TRBV6-5 and TRBJ2-2; 10 bases are shared with TRBD2. This CDR3 has 16 amino acids. V gave up 4 bases and J gave up 2 bases; unmatched junction bases: 4. Germline lookup yields CDR1 MNHEY and CDR2 SVGAGI. CDR3: CASSWTSGPNTGELFF. CDR3 sequence (DNA): TGTGCCAGCAGTTGGACTAGCGGACCTAACACCGGGGAGCTGTTTTTT.

A few counts support this clonotype. CDR3 loop: CASSFQAGVGNEQFF. As DNA, the CDR3 is TGTGCCAGCAGTTTTCAAGCGGGAGTTGGGAATGAGCAGTTCTTC. V gene TRBV12-3 or TRBV12-4 combines with J gene TRBJ2-1; 8 bases line up with TRBD2. Unmatched junction bases numbered 8, after V lost 3 bases and J lost 7 bases. There are 15 residues in the CDR3.

CDR3: CASSPSPLDRVEAFF. The CDR3 nucleotides are TGTGCCAGCTCACCCTCACCTCTTGACAGGGTCGAAGCTTTCTTT. This chain uses TRBV18 with TRBJ1-1, with 7 bases identical to TRBD1. This CDR3 spans 15 amino acids. J lost 8 bases, V lost 3 bases, and 12 bases had no gene match. Germline loops: CDR1 KGHSH, CDR2 LQKENI. The full variable domain, rest sourced from reference TRBV18 and TRBJ1-1, is NAGVMQNPRHLVRRRGQEARLRCSPMKGHSHVYWYRQLPEEGLKFMVYLQKENIIDESGMPKERFSAEFPKEGPSILRIQQVVRGDSAAYFCASSPSPLDRVEAFFGQGTRLTVV.

This clonotype was recorded a few times. This chain uses TRBV11-2 with TRBJ2-1; 7 nucleotides align to TRBD2. Germline CDR1 is SGHAT and CDR2 is FQNNGV. The CDR3 is made up of 14 amino acids. Trimming removed 5 bases from V and 5 bases from J; junction bases left unmatched: 6. CDR3 protein: CASSLDSGHNEQFF. The CDR3 DNA sequence: TGTGCCAGCAGCCTGGATAGCGGGCACAATGAGCAGTTCTTC.

V and J are TRBV18 and TRBJ1-2; TRBD1 matches 8 bases. The length of the CDR3 is 13 residues. Germline V gene lookup returns CDR1 KGHSH and CDR2 LQKENI. Germline trimming cut 4 bases from V and 4 bases from J; bases unmatched to any gene: 2. The CDR3 region has the DNA TGTGCCAGCTCACGACAGGGGACCTATGGCTACACCTTC. Protein product: CASSRQGTYGYTF.

The chain uses TRBV7-2 and TRBJ2-3; no clear D. Germline lookup yields CDR1 SGHTA and CDR2 FQGNSA. V lost 5 bases and J lost 4, with 19 bases in between. This CDR3 contains 16 residues. The CDR3 nucleotides are TGTGCCAGCAGCCGGCGCGGCGGATGGGATCCAGATACGCAGTATTTT. It specifies CASSRRGGWDPDTQYF.

This clonotype was detected only a few times. V and J are TRBV12-3 or TRBV12-4 and TRBJ2-6; TRBD2 agrees at 8 bases. CDR3 size: 18 residues. Trimming at V came to 6 bases and at J to 4 bases, leaving 14 bases not matched to a gene. CDR3 protein: CASRGTGTREAGANVLTF. CDR3 DNA: TGTGCCAGCAGAGGGACCGGGACTAGGGAGGCGGGGGCCAACGTCCTGACTTTC.

The chain has TRBV7-9 and TRBJ2-2; D is unclear. From germline, CDR1 is SEHNR and CDR2 FQNEAQ (reference sequence). The germline V and J ends were trimmed by 4 bases and 6 bases, with 18 bases remaining between them. The CDR3 has 16 amino acids. The CDR3 protein is CASSSARSPDPGELFF. The CDR3, as DNA: TGTGCCAGCAGCTCGGCCCGGTCCCCCGACCCCGGGGAGCTGTTTTTT.

The J gene is TRBJ2-3, the V gene TRBV20-1; TRBD2 agrees at 7 bases. V was clipped by 5 bases and J by 3 bases; unmatched bases: 8. Germline assignment: CDR1 DFQATT and CDR2 SNEGSKA (reference sequence). The CDR3 is made up of 14 amino acids. This chain's CDR3 is CSASPSSGTDTQYF. CDR3 bases: TGCAGTGCTTCTCCCAGTAGCGGGACAGATACGCAGTATTTT.

The V and J genes are TRBV20-1 and TRBJ2-1; tentative D call: TRBD1 (5 bases). Deletions cut 4 bases from V and 6 bases from J, with 10 bases between. The CDR3 spans 12 residues. Germline-derived CDR1 and CDR2 are DFQATT and SNEGSKA (reference sequence). In DNA form, the CDR3 reads TGCAGTGCTAACCCCCAGGGCAATGAGCAGTTCTTC. Its translation is CSANPQGNEQFF.

The CDR3 nucleotides are TGTGCCAGCTCACCACCGTTACAAGGGTTTTACGAGCAGTTCTTC. Translated, it gives CASSPPLQGFYEQFF. This chain connects TRBV18 to TRBJ2-1; D remains unclear. Germline V gene data show CDR1 as KGHSH and CDR2 as LQKENI. The length of the CDR3 is 15 residues. V was shortened by 0 bases and J by 10 bases, with 16 bases between the two germline ends.

A few counts support this clonotype. The chain is built from TRBV6-2 or TRBV6-3 and TRBJ2-1; TRBD2 agrees at 10 bases. This CDR3 has 15 residues. Trimming took 8 bases from V and 4 from J; bases not matched to a gene: 8. Germline CDR1 is MNHEY and CDR2 is SVGEGT. CDR3 DNA: TGTGCCAGCCACGCGAGGACTAGCGGTTACAATGAGCAGTTCTTC. Its translation: CASHARTSGYNEQFF.

A few counts support this clonotype. The chain recombines TRBV6-5 with TRBJ1-1; no definite D call. The V gene lost 7 bases and the J gene lost 1 base, with 16 bases spanning the gap. The germline V gene has CDR1 MNHEY and CDR2 SVGAGI. CDR3 size: 15 residues. The CDR3 loop is CASIRPGVRNTEAFF. In DNA form, the CDR3 reads TGTGCCAGCATTCGTCCAGGAGTGCGGAACACTGAAGCTTTCTTT.

This chain connects TRBV5-1 to TRBJ2-7; 7 nucleotides line up with TRBD1. The germline V gene has CDR1 SGHRS and CDR2 YFSETQ. The ends lost 2 bases at V and 1 base at J; junction bases unmatched: 6. CDR3 length: 15 residues. CDR3 nucleotide sequence: TGCGCCAGCAGCTTTCTACCGGGACAGTCCTACGAGCAGTACTTC. This encodes CASSFLPGQSYEQYF.

The V gene is TRBV30, the J gene TRBJ1-5; D unclear. CDR1 is GTSNPN, CDR2 SVGIG, per germline (reference sequence). The CDR3 is 13 residues long. The V end was cut by 0 bases, the J end by 3 bases, with 6 bases between. The CDR3 sequence: CAWSVEDNQPQHF. CDR3 DNA sequence: TGTGCCTGGAGTGTAGAGGACAATCAGCCCCAGCATTTT.

This clonotype turned up a few times. The V call is TRBV20-1, the J call TRBJ2-2, with TRBD1 as a possible D gene (5 bases). The V gene lost 2 bases and the J gene lost 5 bases, with 6 bases spanning the gap. The CDR3 is made up of 12 amino acids. CDR1 DFQATT and CDR2 SNEGSKA come from the germline V gene (reference sequence). CDR3 region: CSARQGTGELFF. In nucleotides, the CDR3 is TGCAGTGCTAGACAGGGAACCGGGGAGCTGTTTTTT.

The rearrangement links TRBV12-3 or TRBV12-4 to TRBJ2-7; 15 positions agree with TRBD2. The CDR3 has 16 residues. V trimming: 6 bases; J trimming: 5 bases; junction bases outside the gene matches: 8. CDR3 sequence reads: CASSSGTSGRRNEQYF. The CDR3 region has the DNA TGTGCCAGCAGCTCAGGGACTAGCGGGAGGAGAAACGAGCAGTACTTC.

This clonotype was found a few times. The chain employs TRBV27 and TRBJ2-1; D is unclear. Trimming took 10 bases from V and 9 from J, leaving 13 bases between them. Germline lookup yields CDR1 MNHEY and CDR2 SMNVEV (reference sequence). This CDR3 is 11 amino acids long. CDR3 region: CATLLNSEQFF. The CDR3 coding sequence is TGTGCCACCCTCTTAAACAGTGAGCAGTTCTTC.

This clonotype was observed a few times. The CDR3 sequence is CASSQREGAGTEAFF. The DNA for the CDR3 is TGTGCCAGCAGTCAGAGGGAGGGGGCCGGCACTGAAGCTTTCTTT. The J gene is TRBJ1-1, the V gene TRBV6-1; TRBD1 matches 7 bases. The CDR3 spans 15 residues. Germline trimming cut 5 bases from V and 4 bases from J; bases unmatched to any gene: 10. Looked up from germline, CDR1 is MNHNS and CDR2 is SASEGT.

This clonotype was found once. The chain recombines TRBV19 with TRBJ2-1, with TRBD1 matching over 8 bases. From germline, CDR1 is LNHDA and CDR2 SQIVND (reference sequence). This CDR3 is 15 amino acids long. With 2 bases clipped from V and 10 bases from J, the junction kept 10 bases outside the gene matches. The DNA for the CDR3 is TGTGCCAGTAGTATATACACGACAGGGGAAAGAGAGCAGTTCTTC. This sequence encodes CASSIYTTGEREQFF. Full variable domain (rest looked up from reference TRBV19 and TRBJ2-1): DGGITQSPKYLFRKEGQNVTLSCEQNLNHDAMYWYRQDPGQGLRLIYYSQIVNDFQKGDIAEGYSVSREKKESFPLTVTSAQKNPTAFYLCASSIYTTGEREQFFGPGTRLTVL.

The V and J genes are TRBV29-1 and TRBJ2-7; no definite D call. V lost 4 bases and J lost 4, with 8 bases in between. Germline V gives CDR1 SQVTM, CDR2 ANQGSEA. This CDR3 contains 11 residues. This chain's CDR3 is CSVADIYEQYF. CDR3 nucleotide sequence: TGCAGCGTTGCAGACATATACGAGCAGTACTTC.

This clonotype was counted only a few times. The rearrangement uses TRBV27 and TRBJ2-3, with 7 bases that match TRBD1. The CDR3 runs to 16 residues. J gave up 7 bases and V 6 bases, and 16 bases lay outside the gene matches. Germline-derived CDR1 and CDR2 are MNHEY and SMNVEV (reference sequence). Here the CDR3 DNA reads TGTGCCAGCAGACTCGGACAGGTCGGATTGTCAAATACGCAGTATTTT. This translates into CASRLGQVGLSNTQYF.

This clonotype was detected only a few times. V gene TRBV12-3 or TRBV12-4 combines with J gene TRBJ1-5; D unclear. V lost 3 bases and J lost 6, with 12 bases in between. CDR3 length: 14 amino acids. CDR3 region: CASSFTGVTQPQHF. In nucleotides, the CDR3 is TGTGCCAGCAGTTTTACCGGGGTAACTCAGCCCCAGCATTTT.

There are a few counts of this clonotype. The chain joins TRBV20-1 to TRBJ2-3; D call uncertain. From germline, CDR1 is DFQATT and CDR2 SNEGSKA (reference sequence). The germline V and J ends were trimmed by 3 bases and 3 bases, with 16 bases remaining between them. This CDR3 spans 15 amino acids. The CDR3: CSASCLSGDTDTQYF. CDR3 in DNA: TGCAGTGCTAGTTGTCTGTCAGGAGATACAGATACGCAGTATTTT.